The next 21 T cell receptor beta chains were all read from a single sample in a study of shared clonotypes between healthy human individuals. Sequencing used immunoSEQ multiplex PCR; TCRdb keeps in-frame clones, though not all of them. The sample carries under 600,000 clones, about 80% recorded once. Sequencing was done on a sample of PBMCs. These receptors all stem from a woman in her thirties or forties in good health. Some clones in this sample may be carry-over from other donors' samples.

This chain connects TRBV6-5 to TRBJ2-7, with D possibly being TRBD2 (6 bases). Trimming took off 9 bases at V and 1 base at J, with 16 bases between the two ends. Per the germline V gene, CDR1 is MNHEY and CDR2 is SVGAGI. The CDR3 is made up of 14 amino acids. The CDR3: CARTRRRGSYEQYF. CDR3 nucleotides: TGTGCCAGGACCCGGAGGAGGGGATCCTACGAGCAGTACTTC.

This clone was seen once. The CDR3 loop is CAWSATGVWEPQHF. DNA of the CDR3: TGTGCCTGGAGCGCTACAGGGGTTTGGGAGCCCCAGCATTTT. This sequence joins TRBV30 and TRBJ1-5; 7 bases agree with TRBD1. Per the germline V gene, CDR1 is GTSNPN and CDR2 is SVGIG (reference sequence). Germline trimming cut 3 bases from V and 8 bases from J; bases unmatched to any gene: 10. CDR3 length equals 14 residues.

This sequence joins TRBV7-2 and TRBJ1-4, with 9 bases identical to TRBD1. Germline assignment: CDR1 SGHTA and CDR2 FQGNSA. The V gene end was trimmed by 5 bases and the J gene end by 3 bases; junction bases not matched to a gene: 4. The CDR3 is 15 amino acids. The CDR3, as DNA: TGTGCCAGCAGCCCTACAGGGGGCTCTAATGAAAAACTGTTTTTT. It translates to CASSPTGGSNEKLFF.

V usage is TRBV2 and J usage is TRBJ2-7; 10 bases are a match to TRBD2. The CDR3 is 14 residues long. CDR1 and CDR2 (germline): SNHLY, FYNNEI. V was clipped by 6 bases and J by 4 bases; unmatched bases: 6. The CDR3 sequence is CASSSTSGSYEQYF. As DNA, the CDR3 is TGTGCCAGCAGCTCGACTAGCGGGTCTTACGAGCAGTACTTC.

The V call is TRBV5-4, the J call TRBJ1-1, with D possibly being TRBD1 (5 bases). Per germline, CDR1 SGHNT and CDR2 YYREEE (reference sequence). The CDR3 is 13 amino acids. V gave up 3 bases and J gave up 4 bases, with 10 bases separating them. CDR3 nucleotides: TGTGCCAGCAGCTCCCAGGGAGGCACTGAAGCTTTCTTT. Protein product: CASSSQGGTEAFF.

The chain employs TRBV7-9 and TRBJ2-3, with D unclear. V was shortened by 1 base and J by 6 bases, with 5 bases between the two germline ends. CDR1 and CDR2 from the germline V gene are SEHNR and FQNEAQ (reference sequence). CDR3 length: 12 amino acids. Here the CDR3 reads CASSLDWDTQYF. CDR3 DNA sequence: TGTGCCAGCAGCTTAGACTGGGATACGCAGTATTTT.

With respect to this clone: With only one base between it and a far larger clone, this is likely a read error. The sample contains more than one DNA sequence encoding this CDR3. V is TRBV6-1 and J is TRBJ1-1; D may be TRBD1 (5 bases). Trimming pared 5 bases from V and 1 base from J, leaving 8 bases between. The CDR3 runs to 13 residues. Per the germline V gene, CDR1 is MNHNS and CDR2 is SASEGT. The CDR3 protein is CASSFTGNTEAFF. As DNA, the CDR3 is TGTGCCAGCAGTTTCACAGGGAACACTGAAGCTTTCTTT.

CDR3 residues: CAWSEHSGVQPQHF. In DNA form, the CDR3 reads TGTGCCTGGAGTGAACACTCAGGGGTCCAGCCCCAGCATTTT. The V and J genes are TRBV30 and TRBJ1-5; a weak D match, TRBD1 (6 bases). Germline V CDR1 and CDR2: GTSNPN, SVGIG (reference sequence). The CDR3 totals 14 residues. V dropped 1 base and J dropped 7 bases, with 14 bases sitting between them.

This clone has just a few counts. The V call is TRBV25-1, the J call TRBJ2-5; D may be TRBD2 (6 bases). V was clipped by 3 bases and J by 1 base, with 12 bases between them. Per germline, CDR1 MGHDK and CDR2 SYGVNS. CDR3 length equals 15 residues. As DNA, the CDR3 is TGTGCCAGCAGTGAGGGCGGGGCGGGCCAAGAGACCCAGTACTTC. It yields the protein CASSEGGAGQETQYF.

This chain joins TRBV18 and TRBJ2-7; the D is unclear. The CDR3 extends over 15 amino acids. Germline-derived CDR1 and CDR2 are KGHSH and LQKENI. V shed 3 bases and J shed 5 bases, with 17 bases lying between them. The CDR3 DNA is TGTGCCAGCTCACCGGTGGATTCTTTTGGTGACGAGCAGTACTTC. Encoded protein: CASSPVDSFGDEQYF.

The chain employs TRBV1 and TRBJ2-7; the DNA was not compared with TRBD2, the D call given in the table. TRBV1 constitutes a pseudogene. This CDR3 has 14 residues. The DNA for the CDR3 is TGCACCAGCAGCTCCGGGAAACCCCGGTACGAGCGGTACTTC. Amino acids: CTSSSGKPRYERYF.

The CDR3 protein is CASSLDLSSYNEQFF. The CDR3 DNA is TGCGCCAGCAGCTTGGATCTGAGCTCCTACAATGAGCAGTTCTTC. The chain combines TRBV5-1 with TRBJ2-1; no reliable D call. V shed 0 bases and J shed 0 bases, with 7 bases lying between them. The CDR3 length is 15 residues. Germline loops: CDR1 SGHRS, CDR2 YFSETQ.

The chain uses TRBV30 and TRBJ2-3; D not resolved. Between the trimmed V and J ends, which lost 5 bases and 0 bases, there was a span of 15 bases. The CDR3 contains 15 residues. Germline V gives CDR1 GTSNPN, CDR2 SVGIG (reference sequence). The CDR3 sequence is CAWAQGQPSTDTQYF. Here the CDR3 DNA reads TGTGCCTGGGCGCAAGGCCAACCTAGCACAGATACGCAGTATTTT.

Comments on this clone: The germline gene is not matched at one end of the junction; a read error may be the cause. This chain connects TRBV15 to TRBJ2-7; D remains ambiguous. CDR3 size: 13 residues. From germline, CDR1 is LNHNV and CDR2 YYDKDF (reference sequence). The CDR3 DNA reads as TGTGCCACCAGCTCTTACCCCACACGGCTCCCACACTTC. Protein product: CATSSYPTRLPHF. The whole variable domain, remainder taken from reference TRBV15 and TRBJ2-7, is DAMVIQNPRYQVTQFGKPVTLSCSQTLNHNVMYWYQQKSSQAPKLLFHYYDKDFNNEADTPDNFQSRRPNTSFCFLDIRSPGLGDTAMYLCATSSYPTRLPHFGPGTRLTVT.

This chain connects TRBV5-6 to TRBJ2-7, with D perhaps assigned TRBD1 or TRBD2 (5 bases each). The CDR3 totals 15 residues. V lost 7 bases and J 5 bases, leaving 22 bases between the germline ends. CDR1 and CDR2 (germline): SGHDT, YYEEEE. CDR3 loop: CASAEYRSWGNEQYF. The CDR3 region has the DNA TGTGCCAGCGCCGAGTACCGGAGTTGGGGGAACGAGCAGTACTTC.

The chain recombines TRBV15 with TRBJ1-1; no clear D. Looked up from germline, CDR1 is LNHNV and CDR2 is YYDKDF (reference sequence). The CDR3 runs to 15 residues. The V end was cut by 0 bases, the J end by 2 bases, with 10 bases between. As DNA, the CDR3 is TGTGCCACCAGCAGAGAGGTTTTCATCAACACTGAAGCTTTCTTT. It yields the protein CATSREVFINTEAFF.

The V and J genes are TRBV28 and TRBJ1-1, with a weak D call TRBD1 (6 bases). In germline, CDR1 is MDHEN, CDR2 SYDVKM. V gave up 5 bases and J gave up 1 base, with 11 bases separating them. The CDR3 covers 14 residues. The CDR3 is CASSGNRENTEAFF. CDR3 nucleotide sequence: TGTGCCAGCAGTGGAAACAGGGAGAACACTGAAGCTTTCTTT.

V usage is TRBV7-9 and J usage is TRBJ1-2, with D hard to call. The CDR3 sequence is 11 residues long. V lost 1 base, J lost 13 bases, and 10 bases lay in between. In germline, CDR1 is SEHNR, CDR2 FQNEAQ (reference sequence). The CDR3 reads CASSLEGTGTF. The CDR3 DNA reads as TGTGCCAGCAGCTTAGAGGGCACCGGCACCTTC.

This clone has just a few counts. CDR3 in amino acids: CASSLDFSGRVYNEQFF. The CDR3 region has the DNA TGTGCCAGCAGCTTAGATTTTAGCGGGAGGGTCTACAATGAGCAGTTCTTC. The chain uses TRBV7-9 and TRBJ2-1, with 11 bases identical to TRBD2. V gave up 1 base and J gave up 3 bases; unmatched junction bases: 5. The CDR3 consists of 17 residues. Germline CDR1 is SEHNR and CDR2 is FQNEAQ (reference sequence).

The chain employs TRBV21-1 and TRBJ2-7; the D call of TRBD2 is as the table states it, not checked on the DNA. TRBV21-1 is described as a pseudogene. The CDR3 spans 13 residues. The chain's CDR3 is CASSTGVSYEQYF. The CDR3 bases are TGTGCCAGCAGTACCGGGGTCTCCTACGAGCAGTACTTC.

J is TRBJ2-5 and V is TRBV7-2, with 12 bases aligning to TRBD2. The CDR3 extends over 15 amino acids. With 5 bases clipped from V and 4 bases from J, the junction kept 5 bases outside the gene matches. Germline V gene lookup returns CDR1 SGHTA and CDR2 FQGNSA. In nucleotides, the CDR3 is TGTGCCAGCAGCCCCCCGGGACTAGCGGGAGAGACCCAGTACTTC. Residues: CASSPPGLAGETQYF.